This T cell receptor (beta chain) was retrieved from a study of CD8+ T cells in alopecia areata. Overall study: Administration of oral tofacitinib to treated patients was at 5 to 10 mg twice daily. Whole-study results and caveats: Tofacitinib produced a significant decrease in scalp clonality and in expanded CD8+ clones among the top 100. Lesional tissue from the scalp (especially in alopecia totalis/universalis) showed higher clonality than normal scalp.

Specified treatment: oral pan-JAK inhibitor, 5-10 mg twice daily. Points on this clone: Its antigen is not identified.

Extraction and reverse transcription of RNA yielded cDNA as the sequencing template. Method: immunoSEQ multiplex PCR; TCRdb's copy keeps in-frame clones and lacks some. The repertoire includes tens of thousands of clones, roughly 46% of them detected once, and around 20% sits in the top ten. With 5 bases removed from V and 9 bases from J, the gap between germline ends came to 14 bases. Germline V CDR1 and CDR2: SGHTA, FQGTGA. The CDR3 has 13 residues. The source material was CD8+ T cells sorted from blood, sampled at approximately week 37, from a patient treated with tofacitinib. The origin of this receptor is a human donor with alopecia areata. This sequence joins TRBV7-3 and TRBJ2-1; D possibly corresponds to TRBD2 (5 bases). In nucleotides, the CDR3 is TGTGCCAGCAGCCTGGGGAGAGCGAGTGAGCAGTTCTTC. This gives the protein CASSLGRASEQFF.